One T cell receptor beta chain is described in this entry. The data belong to a study of blood T cell repertoires in COVID-19. About the research overall: Some COVID-19 samples were acute and others convalescent; all came from the United States, Italy and Spain. Sample material is recorded as cDNA or gDNA derived from T cells, B-cell-depleted T cells, or PBMCs.

Source study methods: Amplification of reference gene primers provided the estimated nucleated cell counts. Data came from immunoSEQ multiplex PCR; TCRdb stores just in-frame clones and leaves some out. That table furnishes V, J and clone size, whereas the DNA furnished D and trimming. The sample holds roughly 28,000 clones; around four fifths are singletons and the top ten take 6% to 8%. This CDR3 has 16 amino acids. Trimming cost V 5 bases and J 7 bases, with 18 bases left between them. CDR1 is MRHNA and CDR2 is SNTAGT in the germline V gene. This chain joins TRBV6-4 and TRBJ1-6; possible D gene TRBD1, 6 bases. The sequence came from a woman between 65 and 79 years old with active or convalescent COVID-19. The sequenced sample consisted of peripheral blood. This CDR3 is CASSPGGGAGNSPLHF. CDR3 coding DNA: TGTGCCAGCAGTCCCGGTGGGGGCGCCGGGAATTCACCCCTCCACTTT.